A selection of T cell receptor beta chains follows, all from one sample in a study of neurological immune-mediated disorders. From the 5' RACE reads, TCRdb called clonotypes with MiXCR, one entry per CDR3 protein. The table has about 55,000 distinct CDR3 sequences, 3% to 4.5% seen once. Sequencing was performed on PBMCs. All receptors come from a man in his 60s with multiple sclerosis. The CDR3 runs from the conserved cysteine through the conserved F or W. The order of the fields is V gene, D gene, clone size, J gene, CDR3 DNA, CDR3 protein. The D gene is left open where the match is weak. Clone size is given as once, few, many or a size class.

>TRBV6-1|.|many|TRBJ1-1
TGTGCCAGCAGTGCCCCACAGGGTACGCGAGTGAACACTGAAGCTTTCTTT
CASSAPQGTRVNTEAFF
>TRBV11-2|TRBD2|many|TRBJ2-5
TGTGCCAGCAGCTCCGGGACTAGCGGGAAAGAGACCCAGTACTTC
CASSSGTSGKETQYF
>TRBV6-2/TRBV6-3|.|many|TRBJ2-1
TGTGCCAGCAGTTCCTTCAGCGGGCATGGATACAATGAGCAGTTCTTC
CASSSFSGHGYNEQFF
>TRBV30|TRBD1|many|TRBJ2-4
TGTGCCTGGGGGGAAGGTACCGGGACAGGGAACATTCAGTACTTC
CAWGEGTGTGNIQYF
>TRBV20-1|.|many|TRBJ2-7
TGCAGTGCTAGAGATGGCGTCGAGCAGTACTTC
CSARDGVEQYF
>TRBV7-9|.|many|TRBJ1-3
TGTGCCAGCAGCTCCAGTCGAGGGTATGGAAACACCATATATTTT
CASSSSRGYGNTIYF
>TRBV5-1|.|many|TRBJ2-7
TGCGCCAGCAGCTTGGACGGGCGAGGCGAGCAGTACTTC
CASSLDGRGEQYF
>TRBV20-1|TRBD2|many|TRBJ2-5
TGCAGTGCTAGTCCACCTAGCGGGGAGGAGACCCAGTACTTC
CSASPPSGEETQYF
>TRBV4-1|TRBD1|many|TRBJ1-5
TGCGCCAGCAGCCAAGAAGGGACCACAGGGGATCAGCCCCAGCATTTT
CASSQEGTTGDQPQHF
>TRBV12-3/TRBV12-4|.|many|TRBJ2-2
TGTGCCAGCAGTTTTTCTTTAAACACCGGGGAGCTGTTTTTT
CASSFSLNTGELFF
>TRBV3-1|.|many|TRBJ1-1
TGTGCCAGCAGCCCCTCGGGAGGCTTCATGAACACTGAAGCTTTCTTT
CASSPSGGFMNTEAFF
>TRBV20-1|.|many|TRBJ1-1
TGCAGTGCTAGTCCGGGGGGAGTCACTGAAGCTTTCTTT
CSASPGGVTEAFF
>TRBV29-1|.|many|TRBJ2-3
TGCAGCGTTGACGATCGAGGAACTGGAGATACGCAGTATTTT
CSVDDRGTGDTQYF
>TRBV20-1|.|many|TRBJ2-7
TGCAGTGCTGACGGGGGAGAGCAGTACTTC
CSADGGEQYF
>TRBV5-1|.|many|TRBJ1-6
TGCGCCAGCAGCTTGTGGGCAGAGGATTCACCCCTCCACTTT
CASSLWAEDSPLHF
>TRBV7-8|TRBD2|many|TRBJ2-1
TGTGCCAGCAGCCAGCAGGGCGGGAGCTCCTACAATGAGCAGTTCTTC
CASSQQGGSSYNEQFF
>TRBV7-9|.|many|TRBJ2-7
TGTGCCACCTACTCCCCTCCGGGGCAGTACTTC
CATYSPPGQYF
>TRBV25-1|.|many|TRBJ1-2
TGTGCCAGCAGTGAATTAGGAGGGAACAGGCGCAATGGCTACACCTTC
CASSELGGNRRNGYTF
>TRBV10-2|.|many|TRBJ2-3
TGCGCCAGCGGAGGGGTACGGGACGCAGATACGCAGTATTTT
CASGGVRDADTQYF
>TRBV9|TRBD2|many|TRBJ2-5
TGTGCCAGCAGCGTCGGACTAGTACAAGAGACCCAGTACTTC
CASSVGLVQETQYF
>TRBV9|TRBD1|many|TRBJ2-7
TGTGCCAGCAGCGCCGGGGACAGGGCGGACGAGCAGTACTTC
CASSAGDRADEQYF